This TCR beta chain appears in the sequencing data of a study of blood T cell repertoires in COVID-19. Overall study context: COVID-19 samples from acute and convalescent phases originated in the United States, Italy and Spain.

J gave up 7 bases and V 3 bases, and 7 bases lay outside the gene matches. The CDR3 covers 14 residues. The germline V gene has CDR1 KGHSH and CDR2 LQKENI. Using immunoSEQ multiplex PCR, the repertoire was profiled, and TCRdb retains in-frame clones only, with some absent. The top ten hold around 4% of the sample, which has around 330,000 clones, roughly 88% seen once. This sequence originates from a woman between 45 and 60 years old with active or convalescent COVID-19. Input material: peripheral blood. The V call is TRBV18, the J call TRBJ2-7, with 9 nucleotides matching TRBD2. CDR3 coding DNA: TGTGCCAGCTCACCGGCGCTAGCGGGAACTGAGCAGTACTTC. Translation gives CASSPALAGTEQYF.